The entry below describes one T cell receptor beta chain. What it binds is not known. V gave up 6 bases and J gave up 2 bases, with 20 bases separating them. Germline values: CDR1 SGHDT, CDR2 YYEEEE. The CDR3 contains 16 residues. The source of the sample is a study of T cell clonotyping in hematopoietic cell transplantation. Study outcomes and limitations: Higher Inverse Simpson Index values in graft donor and pretransplant recipient predicted broader posttransplant TCR diversity. Without cell sorting, CD4 versus CD8 contributions remain unresolved. Few recipient clonotypes overlapped donors; over 95% were de novo at given depth. Recipient TCR diversity dropped after transplant; expanded clonotypes rose from day 30 to 180.

Method: immunoSEQ multiplex PCR; TCRdb's copy keeps in-frame clones and lacks some. The sample yields more than 15,000 clones, approximately 83% seen once. The chain has TRBV5-6 and TRBJ1-1; no clear D. Sequenced input: peripheral blood mononuclear cells. The clonotype comes from a woman aged 40 to 50 in good health. Some clones in this sample may be carry-over from other donors' samples. The CDR3 protein is CASNKHATGRNTEAFF. The CDR3 DNA is TGTGCCAGCAACAAACATGCGACCGGACGAAACACTGAAGCTTTCTTT.